The 3 T cell receptor beta chains below all came from one sample that was sequenced in a study of spatial heterogeneity in lung cancer (dated by TCRdb to between 2018 and 2020). The full study reports these points: A correlation was observed between the number of expanded intratumoral alpha and beta TCRs and the tumor nonsynonymous mutation count.

No cognate antigen is known for these TCRs. The library was obtained by 5' RACE. TCRdb names NextSeq 500 as the instrument used. Starting from the raw public reads, TCRdb applied fastp trimming at Q25, assembled clones with MiXCR and retained in-frame beta chains. Each CDR3 protein gets just one entry, which takes the most common genes and DNA from the rows behind it. In all, the sample holds around 2,500 distinct CDR3 sequences, and 20% to 25% of those were seen once. Less than 30% of the sample is held by the ten biggest clonotypes. The sample's time point, from its label and the paper: sample taken at primary tumor resection. The sequencing here drew on lung tumor tissue, taken at surgery. These receptor sequences come from a male donor with early-stage non-small cell lung cancer.

This clonotype has a handful of counts. This beta chain is a stray sequence in a library constructed for alpha chains; its clone size is not meaningful. The chain combines TRBV2 with TRBJ2-5; D unresolved. V gave up 5 bases and J gave up 5 bases, with 3 bases separating them. The length of the CDR3 is 10 residues. Germline V gene sequence: CDR1 SNHLY, CDR2 FYNNEI. The CDR3 is CASSFETQYF. The CDR3 region has the DNA TGTGCCAGCAGTTTTGAGACCCAGTACTTC.

In the case of this clonotype: A much larger clone is a single base away; this may be a read error. This beta chain appears as a stray read in a library generated for alpha chains; its size is not informative. This rearrangement joins TRBV20-1 to TRBJ1-1, with D unresolved. This CDR3 is built from 12 residues. The germline CDR1 and CDR2 sequences are DFQATT and SNEGSKA (reference sequence). This chain's CDR3 is CSAADGNSEAFF. The CDR3 bases are TGCAGTGCTGCCGACGGGAACTCTGAAGCTTTCTTT.

In the case of this clonotype: Being off target in a library aimed at alpha chains, this beta chain has a size of little meaning. The genes are TRBV5-1 and TRBJ1-1; D not certain. The CDR3 is 14 residues long. V was shortened by 2 bases and J by 3 bases, with 11 bases between the two germline ends. Germline V gene data show CDR1 as SGHRS and CDR2 as YFSETQ. CDR3 coding DNA: TGCGCCAGCAGCTTATCTACAGAGTACACTGAAGCTTTCTTT. Its translation is CASSLSTEYTEAFF.